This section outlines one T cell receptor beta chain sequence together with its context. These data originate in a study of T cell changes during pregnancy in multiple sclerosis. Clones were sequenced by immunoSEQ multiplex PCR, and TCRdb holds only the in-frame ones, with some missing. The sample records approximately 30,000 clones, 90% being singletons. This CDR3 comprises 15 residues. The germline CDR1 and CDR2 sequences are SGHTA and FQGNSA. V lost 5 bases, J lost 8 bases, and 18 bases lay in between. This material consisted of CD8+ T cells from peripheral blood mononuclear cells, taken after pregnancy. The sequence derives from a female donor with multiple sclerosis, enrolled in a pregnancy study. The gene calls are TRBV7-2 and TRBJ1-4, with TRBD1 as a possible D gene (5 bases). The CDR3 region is CASSLTGSSGEKLFF. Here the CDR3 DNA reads TGTGCCAGCAGCCTAACAGGCTCAAGTGGGGAAAAACTGTTTTTT.